Below, one TCR beta chain is given with its context. What it binds is unknown. This sample was included in a study of T cells in Graves' hyperthyroidism and ophthalmopathy. Study overall: Peripheral blood was collected at initial diagnosis, before any treatment.

Researchers amplified the TCR beta CDR3 regions from RNA transcripts. HTBI primers were used for first-round RT-PCR of the TCR CDR3. TCRdb re-derived calls from the multiplex PCR reads in MiXCR, one entry per CDR3 protein. This table has roughly 380,000 distinct CDR3 sequences, roughly an eighth appearing once. Findings and limits, study-wide: In the blood, most expanded thyroid clonotypes above 0.001 appeared as well. Stable hyperthyroidism and ophthalmopathy were separated using 13 V-J signatures.

This CDR3 comprises 15 residues. The V gene's germline CDR1 is DFQATT and CDR2 SNEGSKA (reference sequence). Unmatched junction bases numbered 8, after V lost 2 bases and J lost 3 bases. Diagnoses used clinical symptoms, serum thyroxine and TRAb, thyroid ultrasound and orbital computed tomography. This chain uses TRBV20-1 with TRBJ2-7; 9 bases fit TRBD2. Material for sequencing was blood. This clonotype was sampled from a woman under 30 with Graves' hyperthyroidism. The CDR3 spells CSARPLLAGRYEQYF. CDR3 nucleotides: TGCAGTGCTAGACCGCTCCTAGCGGGACGCTACGAGCAGTACTTC.